This T cell receptor beta chain was recorded in a study of blood T cell repertoires in COVID-19. Across the whole study: Samples of COVID-19 (acute and convalescent) were obtained from the United States, Italy and Spain.

Per the study methods: Using reference gene primer amplification, nucleated cell counts were estimated. Measured with immunoSEQ multiplex PCR; TCRdb has only the in-frame clones, and not every one. V, J and clone size are those of that table, while D and trimming were read from the DNA. The top ten hold just under 30% of the sample, which has under 15,000 clones, approximately 88% seen once. This CDR3 has 14 amino acids. Germline assignment: CDR1 SGDLS and CDR2 YYNGEE. V lost 0 bases and J 7 bases, leaving 14 bases between the germline ends. This clone is a singleton in its sample. The gene calls are TRBV9 and TRBJ2-7; D remains ambiguous. This receptor was obtained from a human donor in a cohort sampled during active COVID-19. The sequencing input was peripheral blood. The CDR3 sequence is CASSVDGFIREQYF. For the CDR3, the DNA is TGTGCCAGCAGCGTAGATGGTTTCATCCGGGAGCAGTACTTC.